Ten or more counts support the clone carrying this T cell receptor beta chain. Its antigen remains unknown. General study results and limits: Tumor-infiltrating Treg TCR alpha and beta sequences overlapped most with tumor naive CD4+ T cells, then blood naive.

Germline V gene sequence: CDR1 MGHRA, CDR2 YSYEKL. V was clipped by 4 bases and J by 5 bases, with 11 bases between them. CDR3 length equals 13 residues. After constant-region reverse-primer amplification, full-length variable regions underwent semi-nested PCR with Nested Universal Primer A. MiXCR was run by TCRdb on the 5' RACE reads, yielding one entry per CDR3 protein. The sample has nearly 55,000 distinct CDR3 sequences; 17% are singletons. This receptor was taken from a female donor with breast cancer. This chain joins TRBV4-1 and TRBJ2-5; D perhaps matches TRBD1 (6 bases). The specimen was naive CD4+ T cells sorted from blood. Described subset: naive CD4+ T cells, CD4+CD45RA+CD25-. CDR3 amino acids: CASSRWQGETQYF. CDR3 DNA sequence: TGCGCCAGCAGCCGATGGCAGGGGGAGACCCAGTACTTC.